These 21 T cell receptor beta chains came from one sample sequenced in a study of response to subunit inactivated influenza vaccine (dated by TCRdb to about 2018). Receptor amplification or capture employed RT-PCR. The data were produced on an Illumina HiSeq 2500. TCRdb reprocessed the public reads (quality trimming at Q25 with fastp, clone calling with MiXCR) and kept in-frame beta chains. Rows are combined by CDR3 protein, so each entry shows the most common genes and DNA. The sample table contains hundreds of thousands of distinct CDR3 sequences; only one count was recorded for about 18% of them. The top ten constitute roughly 10% of the sample. The sequencing here drew on PBMCs from blood, taken about 5 days after vaccination. The receptors come from a man aged 50-60 years who received an inactivated influenza vaccine. Donor details come from another sample of the same person, matched by shared clones.

The genes are TRBV6-1 and TRBJ2-3; D perhaps matches TRBD1 (6 bases). Germline lookup yields CDR1 MNHNS and CDR2 SASEGT. This CDR3 contains 14 residues. V was trimmed by 6 bases and J by 0 bases, leaving 10 bases between them. The CDR3 DNA follows: TGTGCCAGCAGGGACAGAGCCAGCACAGATACGCAGTATTTT. Translation gives CASRDRASTDTQYF.

This clonotype has more than one count but fewer than ten. The V call is TRBV6-5, the J call TRBJ2-1; perhaps TRBD2 as D (7 bases). The CDR3 has 14 amino acids. V lost 2 bases, J lost 10 bases, and 15 bases lay in between. Germline CDR1 reads MNHEY; CDR2 reads SVGAGI. CDR3 nucleotide sequence: TGTGCCAGCAGTTACAGGGGGTGGGGGGGGGAGCAGTTCTTC. Residues: CASSYRGWGGEQFF.

In this sample, this clonotype turned up a few times. The chain combines TRBV7-2 with TRBJ1-2, with 8 nucleotides matching TRBD1. In germline, CDR1 is SGHTA, CDR2 FQGNSA. The CDR3 sequence is 14 residues long. V lost 2 bases to trimming and J lost 7 bases; unmatched junction nucleotides: 6. In DNA form, the CDR3 reads TGTGCCAGCAGCTTATGGCAGGGGGCGGGTGGCTACACCTTC. It yields the protein CASSLWQGAGGYTF.

The sample holds a few counts of this clonotype. This chain uses TRBV29-1 with TRBJ2-7; 7 bases match TRBD2. The CDR3 totals 15 residues. Germline lookup yields CDR1 SQVTM and CDR2 ANQGSEA. J gave up 0 bases and V 2 bases, and 7 bases lay outside the gene matches. In nucleotides, the CDR3 is TGCAGCGTTGAATATGGGAGGGCCGGCTCCTACGAGCAGTACTTC. Protein sequence: CSVEYGRAGSYEQYF.

This CDR3 is CASRLVSSTEDSTDTQYF. CDR3 nucleotides: TGTGCAAGTCGCTTAGTAAGTAGCACAGAAGATAGCACAGATACGCAGTATTTT. The chain employs TRBV12-2 and TRBJ2-3. TRBV12-2 is a recognized pseudogene. The CDR3 runs to 18 residues.

The chain carries TRBV20-1 and TRBJ1-6; weak D call: TRBD1 (5 bases). The CDR3 contains 14 residues. Trimming left V 1 base short and J 11 bases short, with 15 bases between. Germline V lookup: CDR1 DFQATT, CDR2 SNEGSKA (reference sequence). CDR3 in amino acids: CSARVGASKTPLHF. The CDR3, as DNA: TGCAGTGCTAGAGTCGGGGCCAGCAAGACACCCCTCCACTTT.

The gene calls are TRBV2 and TRBJ2-2; 8 bases line up with TRBD1. V gave up 6 bases and J gave up 6 bases; unmatched junction bases: 9. CDR1 and CDR2 (germline): SNHLY, FYNNEI. The CDR3 extends over 15 amino acids. CDR3 region: CASSKFGTGSGELFF. CDR3 bases: TGTGCCAGCAGCAAATTCGGGACAGGTTCCGGGGAGCTGTTTTTT.

In this sample, this clonotype turned up a few times. CDR3 DNA: TGTGCCAGCAGCTTAGTGGGCGCGGGGGTTTCACCCCTCCACTTT. Its protein product is CASSLVGAGVSPLHF. This chain connects TRBV7-3 to TRBJ1-6; TRBD1 might be the D (5 bases). This CDR3 contains 15 residues. V gave up 2 bases and J gave up 9 bases, with 14 bases separating them. Germline-derived CDR1 and CDR2 are SGHTA and FQGTGA.

The sample holds a few counts of this clonotype. The gene calls are TRBV5-1 and TRBJ2-2, with D perhaps TRBD1 (6 bases). The CDR3 has 15 residues. V was clipped by 6 bases and J by 0 bases, with 12 bases between them. Germline V lookup: CDR1 SGHRS, CDR2 YFSETQ. The CDR3 sequence: CASTTGRSNTGELFF. Written as DNA, the CDR3 is TGCGCCAGCACCACAGGGCGGTCGAACACCGGGGAGCTGTTTTTT.

This sequence joins TRBV12-3 or TRBV12-4 and TRBJ1-5, with unresolved D. Trimming removed 4 bases from V and 2 bases from J, with 9 bases in between. CDR3 size: 14 residues. The CDR3: CASSSSRGNQPQHF. CDR3 nucleotide sequence: TGTGCCAGCAGTTCCTCACGGGGCAATCAGCCCCAGCATTTT.

The chain couples TRBV7-9 to TRBJ2-1; 7 bases fit TRBD2. V shed 5 bases and J 3 bases; nucleotides not matched to a gene: 10. Germline V gene sequence: CDR1 SEHNR, CDR2 FQNEAQ (reference sequence). The CDR3 runs 16 residues. CDR3 nucleotides: TGTGCCAGCAGCCAACCCCGCAGGGAGGGCTACAATGAGCAGTTCTTC. It encodes CASSQPRREGYNEQFF.

This clonotype was observed at least ten times. CDR3 sequence: CSAGSNTEAFF. CDR3 bases: TGCAGTGCCGGTTCCAACACTGAAGCTTTCTTT. This chain joins TRBV20-1 and TRBJ1-1, with D uncertain. The length of the CDR3 is 11 residues. V was pared by 6 bases and J by 2 bases, with 7 bases between. Germline V gene sequence: CDR1 DFQATT, CDR2 SNEGSKA (reference sequence).

V gene TRBV21-1 combines with J gene TRBJ2-3; the table calls TRBD1, which could not be checked here. TRBV21-1 is given as a pseudogene. This CDR3 has 14 amino acids. The CDR3 loop is CASSKPRGTDTQYF. CDR3 DNA: TGTGCCAGCAGCAAACCCAGGGGGACAGATACGCAGTATTTT.

This clonotype was picked up many times. CDR3 in DNA: TGTGCCAGCAGTTCACCCGGGACCACGGAGACCCAGTACTTC. It codes for CASSSPGTTETQYF. This chain connects TRBV12-3 or TRBV12-4 to TRBJ2-5; D tentatively reads TRBD1 or TRBD2 (5 bases each). The CDR3 contains 14 residues. V was cut by 4 bases and J by 5 bases, with 14 bases left in between.

The rearrangement links TRBV28 to TRBJ2-7; 11 bases line up with TRBD2. The trim removed 1 base at V and 1 base at J, leaving 6 bases unmatched. The CDR3 is 17 residues long. Germline V CDR1 and CDR2: MDHEN, SYDVKM. CDR3 amino acids: CASSLFPGTSGSYEQYF. CDR3 coding DNA: TGTGCCAGCAGTTTATTCCCTGGGACTAGCGGTTCCTACGAGCAGTACTTC. The full variable domain, rest sourced from reference TRBV28 and TRBJ2-7, is DVKVTQSSRYLVKRTGEKVFLECVQDMDHENMFWYRQDPGLGLRLIYFSYDVKMKEKGDIPEGYSVSREKKERFSLILESASTNQTSMYLCASSLFPGTSGSYEQYFGPGTRLTVT.

This clonotype was counted many times. The rearrangement uses TRBV27 and TRBJ2-3, with D tentatively TRBD1 (5 bases). Germline CDR1 and CDR2: MNHEY and SMNVEV (reference sequence). V lost 6 bases and J 0 bases, leaving 7 bases between the germline ends. The length of the CDR3 is 13 residues. DNA for the CDR3: TGTGCCAGCAGGGACATTAGCACAGATACGCAGTATTTT. Translation gives CASRDISTDTQYF.

This clonotype appeared a few times. The CDR3 reads CASSQLTGANTEAFF. The CDR3 region has the DNA TGCGCCAGCAGCCAACTGACAGGGGCGAACACTGAAGCTTTCTTT. The chain is built from TRBV4-1 and TRBJ1-1, with TRBD1 matching over 8 bases. The germline V gene has CDR1 MGHRA and CDR2 YSYEKL. With 2 bases clipped from V and 1 base from J, the junction kept 3 bases outside the gene matches. The CDR3 consists of 15 residues.

This clonotype was seen repeatedly, ten times or more. This sequence joins TRBV20-1 and TRBJ2-1, with 8 bases that match TRBD2. J was trimmed by 1 base and V by 4 bases; bases with no gene match: 3. Germline assignment: CDR1 DFQATT and CDR2 SNEGSKA (reference sequence). This CDR3 has 14 amino acids. CDR3 in amino acids: CSAISGTSYNEQFF. The CDR3 DNA is TGCAGTGCTATTAGCGGGACTTCCTACAATGAGCAGTTCTTC.

The chain joins TRBV3-1 to TRBJ2-5; D remains ambiguous. The V gene lost 0 bases and the J gene lost 5 bases, with 16 bases spanning the gap. The CDR3 loop spans 16 amino acids. CDR1 is LGHDT and CDR2 is YNNKEL in the germline V gene (reference sequence). The CDR3 protein is CASSQDTVSVRETQYF. The CDR3, as DNA: TGTGCCAGCAGCCAAGATACGGTGTCTGTCCGGGAGACCCAGTACTTC.

This clonotype was seen a few times. The V gene is TRBV6-5, the J gene TRBJ2-7; tentative D call: TRBD1 (6 bases). This CDR3 is 11 amino acids long. The V gene's germline CDR1 is MNHEY and CDR2 SVGAGI. Trimming shortened V by 7 bases and J by 5 bases, and 9 bases separated the two germline ends. DNA of the CDR3: TGTGCCAGCAAACAGGGCCACGAGCAGTACTTC. Protein sequence: CASKQGHEQYF.

This clonotype was detected ten times or more. The genes are TRBV20-1 and TRBJ1-6, with TRBD1 as a possible D gene (5 bases). V dropped 0 bases and J dropped 6 bases, with 15 bases sitting between them. CDR3 length: 16 amino acids. Germline-derived CDR1 and CDR2 are DFQATT and SNEGSKA (reference sequence). CDR3 sequence reads: CSARDHRQPGNSPLHF. The CDR3 coding sequence is TGCAGTGCTAGAGATCATCGACAGCCCGGTAATTCACCCCTCCACTTT.